Listed below are T cell receptor beta chains from one sample, sequenced in a study of T-cell memory formation after mild COVID-19. TCRdb processed the 5' RACE reads anew with MiXCR; each CDR3 protein has one entry. In the table there are hundreds of thousands of distinct CDR3 sequences, approximately 19% of which are singletons. Input material: PBMCs or a T cell subset sorted from them (not recorded which). These receptors were taken from a man aged 18 to 30 who had mild COVID-19 (a few samples of this study predate the infection). Cell type and time point are not known. Both conserved end residues are part of each CDR3. Each record gives: V gene, J gene, clone size, D gene, CDR3 protein, CDR3 DNA. The D gene is left open where the match is weak. Clone size is stated in some rows and not others, as once, few, many or a class when expanded.

>TRBV12-3/TRBV12-4|TRBJ2-5|few|TRBD2
CASSPWGLAGGIESGETQYF
TGTGCCAGCAGTCCCTGGGGACTAGCGGGGGGAATTGAAAGCGGGGAGACCCAGTACTTC
>TRBV20-1|TRBJ1-1|few|-
CSARGGLANTEAFF
TGCAGTGCTAGGGGCGGGCTCGCGAACACTGAAGCTTTCTTT
>TRBV6-2/TRBV6-3|TRBJ1-1|few|-
CASSHGTEAFF
TGTGCCAGCAGTCACGGCACTGAAGCTTTCTTT
>TRBV23-1|TRBJ1-6|-|-
CASSQSLKGGNSPLHF
TGCGCCAGCAGTCAATCGCTCAAGGGGGGAAATTCACCCCTCCACTTT
>TRBV10-3|TRBJ1-4|-|TRBD1
CAISQLQGAANEKLFF
TGTGCCATCAGTCAATTACAGGGGGCGGCTAATGAAAAACTGTTTTTT
>TRBV7-2|TRBJ1-5|-|-
CASSFIGGSNQPQHF
TGTGCCAGCAGCTTTATCGGGGGAAGCAATCAGCCCCAGCATTTT
>TRBV14|TRBJ2-7|-|-
CASSPWQPTAYEQYF
TGTGCCAGCAGCCCCTGGCAACCCACTGCCTACGAGCAGTACTTC
>TRBV15|TRBJ2-7|few|-
CATSRDLGGSGEQYF
TGTGCCACCAGCAGAGATTTGGGGGGTTCAGGGGAGCAGTACTTC
>TRBV3-1|TRBJ2-5|few|-
CASSQDFTETQYF
TGTGCCAGCAGCCAAGATTTCACAGAGACCCAGTACTTC
>TRBV5-1|TRBJ1-6|many|-
CASSSGANSPLHF
TGTGCCAGCAGTTCAGGGGCAAATTCACCCCTCCACTTT
>TRBV7-2|TRBJ2-3|-|-
CASTVTLADTQYF
TGTGCCAGCACCGTAACTTTGGCAGATACGCAGTATTTT
>TRBV5-1|TRBJ2-7|few|-
CASSSRVTEQYF
TGCGCCAGCAGCTCTCGGGTCACCGAGCAGTACTTC
>TRBV7-8|TRBJ1-4|few|-
CASSPRTVHEKLFF
TGTGCCAGCAGCCCTCGGACGGTTCATGAAAAACTGTTTTTT
>TRBV25-1|TRBJ2-1|-|-
CASRDRYNEQFF
TGTGCCAGCAGAGACAGATACAATGAGCAGTTCTTC
>TRBV9|TRBJ2-3|-|TRBD1
CASSVGDRGTDTQYF
TGTGCCAGCAGCGTAGGGGACAGGGGTACAGATACGCAGTATTTT
>TRBV20-1|TRBJ2-3|-|TRBD2
CSASGLAGGSDTQYF
TGCAGTGCTAGCGGACTAGCGGGGGGGTCAGATACGCAGTATTTT
>TRBV6-6|TRBJ1-6|many|-
CASSSTRANSPLHF
TGTGCCAGCAGTTCGACCAGGGCCAATTCACCCCTCCACTTT
>TRBV29-1|TRBJ1-2|-|-
CSGQYNYGYTF
TGCAGCGGCCAGTATAACTATGGCTACACCTTC
>TRBV12-3/TRBV12-4|TRBJ1-6|few|TRBD1
CASSERTGPFPLHF
TGTGCCAGCAGTGAAAGGACAGGGCCTTTTCCCCTCCACTTT
>TRBV2|TRBJ2-1|few|TRBD1
CASRALGQGYNEQFF
TGTGCCAGCAGGGCACTCGGACAGGGATACAATGAGCAGTTCTTC
>TRBV2|TRBJ1-1|few|-
CASSAEGSTEAFF
TGTGCCAGCAGTGCCGAGGGGAGCACTGAAGCTTTCTTT
>TRBV5-8|TRBJ1-2|-|-
CASSFMGGYTF
TGTGCCAGCAGCTTCATGGGAGGCTACACCTTC
>TRBV11-2|TRBJ2-1|-|-
CASSSPPSVDNEQFF
TGTGCCAGCAGCTCCCCCCCCTCCGTGGACAATGAGCAGTTCTTC
>TRBV7-2|TRBJ1-3|-|TRBD1
CASSLIGQGRNTIYF
TGTGCCAGCAGCTTGATCGGACAGGGAAGAAACACCATATATTTT
>TRBV4-1|TRBJ2-2|few|-
CASSQGGWRDTNTGELFF
TGCGCCAGCAGCCAAGGTGGTTGGAGAGATACGAACACCGGGGAGCTGTTTTTT
>TRBV20-1|TRBJ1-5|few|-
CSAYGPNSNQPQHF
TGCAGTGCTTACGGGCCGAATAGCAATCAGCCCCAGCATTTT
>TRBV7-9|TRBJ1-6|many|-
CASTEEGWGPLHF
TGTGCCAGCACCGAGGAGGGTTGGGGACCCCTCCACTTT
>TRBV6-4|TRBJ2-3|few|-
CASSDTGAPDTQYF
TGTGCCAGCAGTGACACGGGGGCCCCAGATACGCAGTATTTT
>TRBV4-1|TRBJ2-1|few|-
CASRLIESNEQFF
TGCGCCAGCAGACTTATAGAATCGAATGAGCAGTTCTTC
>TRBV10-3|TRBJ1-2|few|-
CAISESRGDYGYTF
TGTGCCATCAGTGAGTCCCGGGGGGACTATGGCTACACCTTC
>TRBV12-5|TRBJ2-7|-|-
CASASSDRTYEQYF
TGTGCTAGTGCCAGCTCGGACAGAACCTACGAGCAGTACTTC
>TRBV9|TRBJ2-5|few|TRBD2
CASTPGGAWGETQYF
TGTGCCAGCACCCCGGGGGGGGCATGGGGAGAGACCCAGTACTTC
>TRBV7-2|TRBJ2-3|-|TRBD2
CASSLARPGLPTDTQYF
TGTGCCAGCAGCTTAGCGCGGCCGGGACTACCCACAGATACGCAGTATTTT
>TRBV28|TRBJ1-1|few|-
CASSRGTLAFMNTEAFF
TGTGCCAGCAGCCGCGGGACGTTGGCTTTCATGAACACTGAAGCTTTCTTT
>TRBV6-2/TRBV6-3|TRBJ2-5|-|-
CASSPHLRETQYF
TGTGCCAGCAGTCCGCACTTAAGGGAGACCCAGTACTTC
>TRBV9|TRBJ2-3|-|-
CASSPRPTPDTQYF
TGTGCCAGCAGCCCCAGACCGACACCAGATACGCAGTATTTT
>TRBV3-1|TRBJ2-2|few|-
CASSQRQVTGELFF
TGTGCCAGCAGCCAGAGACAGGTTACCGGGGAGCTGTTTTTT
>TRBV7-9|TRBJ2-5|few|-
CASSLRQHQETQYF
TGTGCCAGCAGCTTAAGACAGCATCAAGAGACCCAGTACTTC
>TRBV5-6|TRBJ2-3|-|-
CASKPAVTTDTQYF
TGTGCCAGCAAACCCGCTGTGACCACAGATACGCAGTATTTT
>TRBV27|TRBJ2-7|-|TRBD1
CASSLSAGTGFYEQYF
TGTGCCAGCAGTTTATCCGCCGGGACAGGGTTCTACGAGCAGTACTTC
>TRBV3-1|TRBJ2-7|-|TRBD1
CASSSRDSFLEQYF
TGTGCCAGCAGTAGCCGGGACAGCTTCCTCGAGCAGTACTTC
>TRBV12-3/TRBV12-4|TRBJ2-1|once|-
CASTQGAPEQFF
TGTGCCAGCACCCAGGGTGCCCCTGAGCAGTTCTTC
>TRBV10-2|TRBJ1-5|few|-
CASHPRGGGNQPQHF
TGCGCCAGCCACCCACGGGGTGGGGGAAATCAGCCCCAGCATTTT
>TRBV12-3/TRBV12-4|TRBJ2-3|few|TRBD2
CASSPHYSGGITSTDTQYF
TGTGCCAGCAGTCCCCATTATAGCGGGGGTATAACTAGCACAGATACGCAGTATTTT
>TRBV24-1|TRBJ2-3|-|TRBD2
CATRTSDLLTDTQYF
TGTGCCACCCGCACTAGCGATTTACTCACAGATACGCAGTATTTT
>TRBV7-9|TRBJ1-2|few|-
CASSLSDTRNYGYTF
TGTGCCAGCAGCTTATCCGACACGAGAAACTATGGCTACACCTTC
>TRBV20-1|TRBJ1-6|-|TRBD1
CSARDGDSNSPLHF
TGCAGTGCTAGAGACGGGGACAGCAATTCACCCCTCCACTTT
>TRBV19|TRBJ1-5|-|-
CASSIRVSNQPQHF
TGTGCCAGTAGTATCAGGGTTAGCAATCAGCCCCAGCATTTT
>TRBV7-9|TRBJ1-5|-|-
CAISPYRGQPQHF
TGTGCCATCAGCCCGTACCGGGGTCAGCCCCAGCATTTT
>TRBV27|TRBJ2-3|-|-
CASSIFGYSTDTQYF
TGTGCCAGCAGTATATTTGGCTATAGCACAGATACGCAGTATTTT
>TRBV15|TRBJ1-5|-|TRBD1
CATGTGANSNQPQHF
TGTGCCACAGGGACAGGGGCGAATAGCAATCAGCCCCAGCATTTT
>TRBV20-1|TRBJ2-1|few|TRBD2
CSARKGLAGSNEQFF
TGCAGTGCTAGAAAGGGACTAGCGGGGAGCAATGAGCAGTTCTTC
>TRBV15|TRBJ2-7|-|TRBD2
CATSRDGRGRYEQYF
TGTGCCACCAGCAGAGATGGGAGGGGTCGATACGAGCAGTACTTC
>TRBV20-1|TRBJ2-3|few|TRBD2
CSASPPSGTSTDTQYF
TGCAGTGCAAGTCCGCCTAGCGGGACCTCCACAGATACGCAGTATTTT